The source of this T cell receptor beta chain is a study of cytomegalovirus exposure and HLA in healthy donors. Germline CDR1 reads MNHNS; CDR2 reads SASEGT. CDR3 length equals 12 residues. Germline trimming cut 4 bases from V and 8 bases from J; bases unmatched to any gene: 2. The PCR contained 60 Vbeta and 13 Jbeta primers. Measured with immunoSEQ multiplex PCR; TCRdb has only the in-frame clones, and not every one. The data contain around 90,000 clones, about four fifths of them singletons. This clone has a handful of counts. The origin of this receptor is a man younger than 40 in good health and CMV-seronegative. Sequencing was performed on PBMCs. V gene TRBV6-1 combines with J gene TRBJ1-2, with 9 bases fitting TRBD1. CDR3: CASSGTGAGYTF. Written as DNA, the CDR3 is TGTGCCAGCAGTGGGACAGGGGCCGGCTACACCTTC.